Listed below are T cell receptor beta chains from one sample, sequenced in a study of T cell changes during pregnancy in multiple sclerosis. TCRdb keeps only in-frame clones here, not all; method: immunoSEQ multiplex PCR. The sample lists some 93,000 clones, about nine tenths occurring once. This sample comprised peripheral blood, obtained after pregnancy. The source is a female donor in good health, enrolled as a control in a pregnancy study. CDR3s include the opening cysteine and the closing phenylalanine or tryptophan. The D gene is left open where the match is weak. Clone size appears in some rows only: once, few, many, or a class for an expanded clone.

>NA|TRBD1|TRBJ1-3|TRBV2
TGTGCCACAAGGACAGGGGGAAACACCATATATTTT
CATRTGGNTIYF
>NA|TRBD1|TRBJ1-1|TRBV10-1
TGCGCCAGCGGGGGACAGGGGGAAGCTTTCTTT
CASGGQGEAFF
>NA|TRBD1|TRBJ1-4|TRBV25-1
TGTGCCAGCAGTGCGGGACAGGGTATCAAAAATGAAAAACTGTTTTTT
CASSAGQGIKNEKLFF
>NA|TRBD2|TRBJ2-5|TRBV4-1
TGCGCCAGCAGCCAAGATGAGCATAGCGGGGGGAGGGAGACCCAGTACTTC
CASSQDEHSGGRETQYF
>once|NA|TRBJ1-1|TRBV18
TGTGCCAGCGCGACGGGAATCAACACTGAAGCTTTCTTT
CASATGINTEAFF
>NA|NA|TRBJ1-2|TRBV7-2
TGTGCCAGCAGCTTGGGTGGAACCAGGGTCGTCTATGGCTACACCTTC
CASSLGGTRVVYGYTF
>NA|TRBD1|TRBJ2-2|TRBV7-9
TGTGCCAGCAGCCCCTACCCGACAGGGCTTAACACCGGGGAGCTGTTTTTT
CASSPYPTGLNTGELFF
>NA|NA|TRBJ1-1|TRBV4-3
TGCGCCAGCAGCCAAGGAGGTAGTTACTCGCGGAACACTGAAGCTTTCTTT
CASSQGGSYSRNTEAFF
>NA|TRBD1|TRBJ1-2|TRBV10-3
TGTGCCATCAGTCGGGACAGCTACTATGGCTACACCTTC
CAISRDSYYGYTF
>NA|NA|TRBJ2-3|TRBV7-2
TGTGCCAGCAGCTTAACAGTGATCCTGTCAGATACGCAGTATTTT
CASSLTVILSDTQYF
>NA|TRBD1|TRBJ1-2|TRBV19
TGTGCCAGTAGTATAAAAGGGGGACAGCCCTATGGCTACACCTTC
CASSIKGGQPYGYTF
>NA|NA|TRBJ2-3|TRBV7-2
TGTGCCAGCAGCATTCAACAGGGATCAGATACGCAGTATTTT
CASSIQQGSDTQYF
>NA|NA|TRBJ1-1|TRBV5-6
TGTGCCAGCAGCCTACGGCGGATCCAAGGGAACACTGAAGCTTTCTTT
CASSLRRIQGNTEAFF
>NA|NA|TRBJ2-6|TRBV9
TGTGCCAGCAGCGGTGCCGGCTCTGGGGCCAACGTCCTGACTTTC
CASSGAGSGANVLTF
>once|NA|TRBJ1-2|TRBV27
TGTGCCAGCAGAGGAGCTAACTATGGCTACACCTTC
CASRGANYGYTF
>NA|NA|TRBJ1-2|TRBV29-1
TGCAGCGTTACGGACCTCCGGGGTCGGGGCTACACCTTC
CSVTDLRGRGYTF
>NA|NA|TRBJ1-2|TRBV7-6
TGTGCCAGCAGCTCGGGTCCATTGCTAGACTATGGCTACACCTTC
CASSSGPLLDYGYTF
>NA|TRBD1|TRBJ1-5|TRBV27
TGTGCCAGCAGTTACAGGGGAGGTGGTCAGCCCCAGCATTTT
CASSYRGGGQPQHF
>NA|TRBD1|TRBJ2-3|TRBV7-3
TGTGCCAGCAGCCTAAACCCGGGACAGGGGAACGCAGATACGCAGTATTTT
CASSLNPGQGNADTQYF
>NA|TRBD1|TRBJ2-5|TRBV5-1
TGCGCCAGCAGCTTGGGAAAGGGGGCGTTGGAGACCCAGTACTTC
CASSLGKGALETQYF
>NA|NA|TRBJ1-5|TRBV15
TGTGCCACCAGCAGAGCCGTGTCCAATCAGCCCCAGCATTTT
CATSRAVSNQPQHF
>NA|TRBD1|TRBJ2-7|TRBV11-3
TGTGCCAGCAGCCGGGACAGTGCCTACGAGCAGTACTTC
CASSRDSAYEQYF
>NA|NA|TRBJ2-5|TRBV18
TGTGCCAGCTCACCGGGGCAGGGGCGAGAGACCCAGTACTTC
CASSPGQGRETQYF
>once|TRBD1|TRBJ1-5|TRBV7-2
TGTGCCAGCAGCTTAGGGGACAGAGGGGGACAGCCCCAGCATTTT
CASSLGDRGGQPQHF
>once|NA|TRBJ2-5|TRBV4-2
TGTGCCAGCAGCCAAGACAGTCTAGAGACCCAGTACTTC
CASSQDSLETQYF
>NA|NA|TRBJ1-6|TRBV7-2
TGTGCCAGCAGCTTAGCCGCCAGGGGAAATTCACCCCTCCACTTT
CASSLAARGNSPLHF
>NA|NA|TRBJ2-5|TRBV5-4
TGTGCCAGCAGCAAAAAACCCGGGGGACAAGAGACCCAGTACTTC
CASSKKPGGQETQYF
>NA|NA|TRBJ1-1|TRBV10-2
TGCGCCAGCAGTGATCTAGCCGATCTACCTATTACTGAAGCTTTCTTT
CASSDLADLPITEAFF
>NA|TRBD2|TRBJ2-2|TRBV30
TGTGCCTGGAGAGGAGCGGGGGGGCTGAACACCGGGGAGCTGTTTTTT
CAWRGAGGLNTGELFF
>NA|NA|TRBJ1-4|TRBV4-1
TGCGCCAGCAGCCTCGGGGGGGCAACTAATGAAAAACTGTTTTTT
CASSLGGATNEKLFF
>NA|TRBD1|TRBJ1-2|TRBV4-3
TGCGCCAGCAGCCAAGGACAGGGGTATGATGGCTACACCTTC
CASSQGQGYDGYTF
>NA|TRBD2|TRBJ2-1|TRBV4-3
TGCGCCAGCAGCCAAGATCTTTCCCCACTAGCGGGGGAGCAGTTCTTC
CASSQDLSPLAGEQFF
>NA|NA|TRBJ1-2|TRBV28
TGTGCCAGCATTAGCAGGGTTTCGGGTTCCTATGGCTACACCTTC
CASISRVSGSYGYTF
>NA|NA|TRBJ1-6|TRBV6-5
TGTGCCACCTGGGAGAGGAGCTCCTATAATTCACCCCTCCACTTT
CATWERSSYNSPLHF
>NA|TRBD1|TRBJ1-4|TRBV30
TGTGCCTGGGACAGGGTCGCGGAAAAACTGTTTTTT
CAWDRVAEKLFF
>NA|NA|TRBJ2-1|TRBV1
TGCACCAGCCGGAATGGACCCGGGACTCAGGATGAGCAGTTCTTC
CTSRNGPGTQDEQFF
>NA|TRBD1|TRBJ1-4|TRBV2
TGTGCCAGCAGATCCGGGACAGGGAATGAAAAACTGTTTTTT
CASRSGTGNEKLFF
>NA|TRBD1|TRBJ1-5|TRBV19
TGTGCCAGTAGTGCCGGGACAGGGAGCTTTGCCCAGCATTTT
CASSAGTGSFAQHF
>NA|TRBD2|TRBJ2-4|TRBV2
TGTGCCAGCGGGCGCGGGGGATGGGACATTCAGTACTTC
CASGRGGWDIQYF
>NA|NA|TRBJ2-7|TRBV27
TGTGCCAGCAGTTTGCGGCAGGGCAGAACCTACGAGCAGTACTTC
CASSLRQGRTYEQYF
>NA|NA|TRBJ2-5|TRBV11-2
TGTGCCAGCAGCTTAGGACAGGACCAAGAGACCCAGTACTTC
CASSLGQDQETQYF
>NA|TRBD1|TRBJ2-7|TRBV5-6
TGTGCCAGCAGGTCCGGGACAGAGTACGAGCAGTACTTC
CASRSGTEYEQYF
>NA|NA|TRBJ1-2|TRBV5-1
TGCGCCAGCAGCTTGGGCCAGTATGGCTACACCTTC
CASSLGQYGYTF
>NA|NA|TRBJ2-2|TRBV19
TGTGCCAGTAACCCTGAGGGGGACACCGGGGAGCTGTTTTTT
CASNPEGDTGELFF
>NA|NA|TRBJ1-1|TRBV6-6
TGTGCCAGCAGTTACGGGCAGAACACTGAAGCTTTCTTT
CASSYGQNTEAFF